One sample yielded the 9 T cell receptor beta chains listed below, sequenced in a study of OX40 agonist ivuxolimab in advanced cancers. Only in-frame clones appear in the TCRdb table, and some are missing; sequencing was by immunoSEQ multiplex PCR. Of some 47,000 clones listed, 79% are singletons. Sequences were derived from CD4+ or CD8+ T cells sorted from blood, sampled in a trial of the OX40 agonist ivuxolimab. Receptor source: an adult with an advanced solid tumor such as melanoma, head and neck, liver or kidney cancer.

The chain links TRBV25-1 to TRBJ1-2, with D maybe TRBD1 (5 bases). Germline CDR1 reads MGHDK; CDR2 reads SYGVNS. This CDR3 has 13 residues. Trimming shortened V by 4 bases and J by 2 bases, and 8 bases separated the two germline ends. CDR3 bases: TGTGCCAGCAGTGTTGAGGGGAACTATGGCTACACCTTC. It specifies CASSVEGNYGYTF.

The chain links TRBV6-4 to TRBJ2-4, with 10 nucleotides matching TRBD1. The length of the CDR3 is 13 residues. Germline V gene sequence: CDR1 MRHNA, CDR2 SNTAGT. V shed 8 bases, J shed 8 bases, and the junction held 6 bases outside the gene matches. The CDR3: CASARDRGDIQYF. The CDR3 DNA reads TGTGCCAGCGCCCGGGACAGGGGTGACATTCAGTACTTC.

This clone appeared a few times. The chain carries TRBV7-2 and TRBJ1-1; weak D call: TRBD1 (5 bases). CDR1 and CDR2 (germline): SGHTA, FQGNSA. The CDR3 covers 13 residues. V was shortened by 5 bases and J by 5 bases, with 12 bases between the two germline ends. CDR3 sequence reads: CASSLGARTEAFF. The DNA for the CDR3 is TGTGCCAGCAGCCTCGGGGCAAGAACTGAAGCTTTCTTT.

This clone was counted a few times. V is TRBV21-1 and J is TRBJ2-6; the table's D gene call, TRBD2, was not cross checked with the DNA. TRBV21-1 is classified as a pseudogene. The length of the CDR3 is 20 residues. The CDR3 sequence is CASSKMATRDYRPGANVLTF. Written as DNA, the CDR3 is TGTGCCAGCAGCAAAATGGCCACCAGGGACTATCGACCTGGGGCCAACGTCCTGACTTTC.

CDR3 DNA sequence: TGTGCCAGCAGTTACGCGCCCAGGGGAGGGGGCACTGAAGCTTTCTTT. Its protein is CASSYAPRGGGTEAFF. The genes are TRBV6-6 and TRBJ1-1; tentative D call: TRBD1 (6 bases). V was cut by 2 bases and J by 4 bases, with 17 bases left in between. This CDR3 has 16 amino acids. Germline V gives CDR1 MNHNY, CDR2 SVGAGI (reference sequence).

This clone showed up just once. The chain uses TRBV11-2 and TRBJ2-2, with 11 bases matching TRBD2. CDR1 and CDR2 (germline): SGHAT, FQNNGV. The CDR3 length is 16 residues. V trimming: 2 bases; J trimming: 6 bases; junction bases outside the gene matches: 5. The CDR3 DNA reads TGTGCCAGCAGCTTATTTGTAGCGGGAGGGGCCGGGGAGCTGTTTTTT. Translation: CASSLFVAGGAGELFF.

The genes are TRBV7-2 and TRBJ2-7; no firm D call. The CDR3 extends over 13 amino acids. CDR1 SGHTA and CDR2 FQGNSA come from the germline V gene. Trimming removed 5 bases from V and 6 bases from J, with 14 bases in between. CDR3 protein: CASSLLIGPEQYF. CDR3 DNA: TGTGCCAGCAGCCTACTCATTGGGCCCGAGCAGTACTTC.

V gene TRBV5-4 combines with J gene TRBJ2-3; D is uncertain. V shed 6 bases and J shed 0 bases, with 17 bases lying between them. This CDR3 spans 16 amino acids. Germline-derived CDR1 and CDR2 are SGHNT and YYREEE (reference sequence). DNA of the CDR3: TGTGCCAGCAAGTCGACCGGGCCTATTAGCACAGATACGCAGTATTTT. Its protein product is CASKSTGPISTDTQYF.

This clone was detected only once. This chain links TRBV15 with TRBJ1-4; D unclear. The germline V gene encodes CDR1 LNHNV and CDR2 YYDKDF (reference sequence). This CDR3 contains 13 residues. Trimming shortened V by 5 bases and J by 3 bases, and 7 bases separated the two germline ends. CDR3 in DNA: TGTGCCACCAGCGGTGGGGCTAATGAAAAACTGTTTTTT. It encodes CATSGGANEKLFF.